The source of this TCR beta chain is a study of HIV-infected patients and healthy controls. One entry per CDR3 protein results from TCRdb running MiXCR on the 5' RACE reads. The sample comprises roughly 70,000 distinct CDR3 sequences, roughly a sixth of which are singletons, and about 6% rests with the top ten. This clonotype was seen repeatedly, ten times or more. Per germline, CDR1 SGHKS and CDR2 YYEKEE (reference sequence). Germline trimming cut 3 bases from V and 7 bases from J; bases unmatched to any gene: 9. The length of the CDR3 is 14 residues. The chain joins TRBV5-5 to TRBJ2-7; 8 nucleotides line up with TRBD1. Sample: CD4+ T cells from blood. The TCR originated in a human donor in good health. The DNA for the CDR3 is TGTGCCAGCAGCTCTTGGGACAGGCTGGGGGAGCAGTACTTC. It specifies CASSSWDRLGEQYF.